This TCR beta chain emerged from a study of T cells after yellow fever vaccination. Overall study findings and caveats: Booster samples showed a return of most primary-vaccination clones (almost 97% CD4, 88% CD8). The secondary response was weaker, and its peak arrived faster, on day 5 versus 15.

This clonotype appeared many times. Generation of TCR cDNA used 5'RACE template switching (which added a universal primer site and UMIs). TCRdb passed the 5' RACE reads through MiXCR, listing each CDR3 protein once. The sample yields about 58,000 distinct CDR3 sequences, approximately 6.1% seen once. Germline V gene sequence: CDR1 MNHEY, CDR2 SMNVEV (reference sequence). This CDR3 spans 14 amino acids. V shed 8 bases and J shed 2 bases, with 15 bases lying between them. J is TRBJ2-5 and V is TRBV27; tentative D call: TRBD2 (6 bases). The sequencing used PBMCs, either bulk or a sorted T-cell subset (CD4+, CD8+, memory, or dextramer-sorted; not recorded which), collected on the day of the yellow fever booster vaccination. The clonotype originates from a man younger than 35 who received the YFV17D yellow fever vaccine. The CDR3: CASGPRRGQETQYF. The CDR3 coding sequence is TGTGCCAGCGGCCCTAGGAGGGGACAAGAGACCCAGTACTTC.